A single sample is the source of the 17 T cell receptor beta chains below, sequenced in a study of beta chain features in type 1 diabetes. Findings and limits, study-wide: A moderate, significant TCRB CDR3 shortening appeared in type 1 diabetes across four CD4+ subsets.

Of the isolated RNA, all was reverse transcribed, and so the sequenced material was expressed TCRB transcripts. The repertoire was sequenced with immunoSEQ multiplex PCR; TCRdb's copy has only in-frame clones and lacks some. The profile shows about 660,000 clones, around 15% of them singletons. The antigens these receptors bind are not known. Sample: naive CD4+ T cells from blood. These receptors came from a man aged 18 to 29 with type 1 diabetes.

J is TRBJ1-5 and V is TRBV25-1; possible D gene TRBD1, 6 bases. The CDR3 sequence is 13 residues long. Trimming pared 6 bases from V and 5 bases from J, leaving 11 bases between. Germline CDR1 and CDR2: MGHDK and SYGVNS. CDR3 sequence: CASRAGTHQPQHF. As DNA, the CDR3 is TGTGCCAGCAGGGCGGGGACACATCAGCCCCAGCATTTT.

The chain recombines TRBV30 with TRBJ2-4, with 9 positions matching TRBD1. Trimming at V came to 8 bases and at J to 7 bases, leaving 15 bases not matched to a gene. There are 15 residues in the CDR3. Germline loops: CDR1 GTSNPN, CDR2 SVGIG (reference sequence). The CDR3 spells CAGAPMGQGINIQYF. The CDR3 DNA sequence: TGTGCCGGCGCCCCAATGGGACAGGGCATCAACATTCAGTACTTC.

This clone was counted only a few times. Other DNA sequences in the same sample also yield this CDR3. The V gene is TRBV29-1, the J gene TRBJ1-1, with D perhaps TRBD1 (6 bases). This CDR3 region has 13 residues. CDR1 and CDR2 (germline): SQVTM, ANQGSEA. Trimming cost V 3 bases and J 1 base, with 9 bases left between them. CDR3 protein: CSVEEQGNTEAFF. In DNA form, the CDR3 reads TGCAGCGTTGAGGAACAGGGGAACACTGAAGCTTTCTTT.

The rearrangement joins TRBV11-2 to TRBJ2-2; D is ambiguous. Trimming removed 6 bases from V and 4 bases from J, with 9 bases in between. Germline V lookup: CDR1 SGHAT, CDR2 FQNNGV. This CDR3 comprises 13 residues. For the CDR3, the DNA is TGTGCCAGCAGTGAAATCCGCACCGGGGAGCTGTTTTTT. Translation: CASSEIRTGELFF. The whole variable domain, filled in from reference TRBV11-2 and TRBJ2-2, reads EAGVAQSPRYKIIEKRQSVAFWCNPISGHATLYWYQQILGQGPKLLIQFQNNGVVDDSQLPKDRFSAERLKGVDSTLKIQPAKLEDSAVYLCASSEIRTGELFFGEGSRLTVL.

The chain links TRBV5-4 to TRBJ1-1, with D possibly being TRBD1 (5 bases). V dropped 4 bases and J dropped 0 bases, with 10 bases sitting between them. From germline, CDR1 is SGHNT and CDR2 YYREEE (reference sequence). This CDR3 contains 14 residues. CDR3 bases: TGTGCCAGCAGCCCAAAGACAGTGAACACTGAAGCTTTCTTT. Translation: CASSPKTVNTEAFF.

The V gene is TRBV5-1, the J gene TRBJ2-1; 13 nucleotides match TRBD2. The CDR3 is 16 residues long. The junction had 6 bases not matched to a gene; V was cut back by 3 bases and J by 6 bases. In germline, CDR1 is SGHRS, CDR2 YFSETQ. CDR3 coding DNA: TGCGCCAGCAGCTCACTAGCGGGAGGGGATAGCAATGAGCAGTTCTTC. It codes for CASSSLAGGDSNEQFF.

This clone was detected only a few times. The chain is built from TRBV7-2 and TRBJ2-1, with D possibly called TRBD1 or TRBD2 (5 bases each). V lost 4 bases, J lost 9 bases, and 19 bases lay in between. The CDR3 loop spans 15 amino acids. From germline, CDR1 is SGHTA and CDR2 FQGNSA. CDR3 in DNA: TGTGCCAGCAGCTCCGGGACGAGCTGGAGTGGTGAGCAGTTCTTC. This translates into CASSSGTSWSGEQFF.

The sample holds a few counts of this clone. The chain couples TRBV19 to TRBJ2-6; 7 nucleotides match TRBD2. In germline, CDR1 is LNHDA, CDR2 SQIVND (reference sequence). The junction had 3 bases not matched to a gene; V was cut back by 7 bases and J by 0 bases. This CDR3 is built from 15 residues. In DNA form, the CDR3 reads TGTGCCAGTAAGGGAGGGCTCTCTGGGGCCAACGTCCTGACTTTC. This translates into CASKGGLSGANVLTF.

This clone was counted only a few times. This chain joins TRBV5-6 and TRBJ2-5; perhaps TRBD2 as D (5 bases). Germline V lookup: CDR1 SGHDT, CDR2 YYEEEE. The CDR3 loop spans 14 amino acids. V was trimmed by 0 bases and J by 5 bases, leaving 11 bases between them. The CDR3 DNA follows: TGTGCCAGCAGCTTGGGCAGGTCGGGGGAGACCCAGTACTTC. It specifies CASSLGRSGETQYF.

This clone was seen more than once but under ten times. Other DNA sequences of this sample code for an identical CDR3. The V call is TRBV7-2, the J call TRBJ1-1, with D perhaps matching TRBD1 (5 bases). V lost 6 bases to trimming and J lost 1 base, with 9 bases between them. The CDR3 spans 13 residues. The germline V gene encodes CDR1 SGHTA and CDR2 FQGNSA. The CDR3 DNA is TGTGCCAGCAGTCAGGGCGGGAACACTGAAGCTTTCTTT. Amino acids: CASSQGGNTEAFF.

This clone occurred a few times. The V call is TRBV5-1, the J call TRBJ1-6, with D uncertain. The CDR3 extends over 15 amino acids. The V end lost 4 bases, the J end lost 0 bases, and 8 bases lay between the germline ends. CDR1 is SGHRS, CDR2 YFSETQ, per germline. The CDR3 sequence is CASSPQSSYNSPLHF. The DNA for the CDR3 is TGCGCCAGCAGCCCCCAGAGCTCCTATAATTCACCCCTCCACTTT.

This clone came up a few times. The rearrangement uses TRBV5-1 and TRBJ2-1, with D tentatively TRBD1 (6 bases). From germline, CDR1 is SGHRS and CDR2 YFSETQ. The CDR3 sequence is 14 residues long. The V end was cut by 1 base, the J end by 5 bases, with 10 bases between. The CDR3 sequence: CASSLPRGHNEQFF. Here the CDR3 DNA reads TGCGCCAGCAGCTTGCCCAGGGGACACAATGAGCAGTTCTTC.

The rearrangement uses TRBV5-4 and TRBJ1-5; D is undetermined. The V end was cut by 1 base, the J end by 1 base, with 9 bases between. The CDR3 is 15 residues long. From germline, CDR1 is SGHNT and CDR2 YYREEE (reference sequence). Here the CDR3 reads CASSLSGQSNQPQHF. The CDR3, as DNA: TGTGCCAGCAGCTTGTCCGGGCAGAGCAATCAGCCCCAGCATTTT.

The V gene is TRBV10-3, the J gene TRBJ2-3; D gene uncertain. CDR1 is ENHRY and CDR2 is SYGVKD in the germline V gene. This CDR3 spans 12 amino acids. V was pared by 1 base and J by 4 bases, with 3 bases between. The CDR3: CAISELADTQYF. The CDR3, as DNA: TGTGCCATCAGTGAGTTGGCAGATACGCAGTATTTT.

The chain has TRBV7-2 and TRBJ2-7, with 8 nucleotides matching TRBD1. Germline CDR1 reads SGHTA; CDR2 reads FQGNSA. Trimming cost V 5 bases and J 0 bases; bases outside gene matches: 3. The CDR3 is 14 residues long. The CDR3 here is CASSPDRDSYEQYF. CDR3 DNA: TGTGCCAGCAGCCCGGACAGGGACTCCTACGAGCAGTACTTC.

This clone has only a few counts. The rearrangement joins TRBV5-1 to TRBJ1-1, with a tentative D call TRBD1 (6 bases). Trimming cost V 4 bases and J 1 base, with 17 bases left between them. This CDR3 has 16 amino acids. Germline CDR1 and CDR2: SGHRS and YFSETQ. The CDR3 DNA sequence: TGCGCCAGCAGCAGTTCGTCAGGGGTTGGGAACACTGAAGCTTTCTTT. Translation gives CASSSSSGVGNTEAFF.

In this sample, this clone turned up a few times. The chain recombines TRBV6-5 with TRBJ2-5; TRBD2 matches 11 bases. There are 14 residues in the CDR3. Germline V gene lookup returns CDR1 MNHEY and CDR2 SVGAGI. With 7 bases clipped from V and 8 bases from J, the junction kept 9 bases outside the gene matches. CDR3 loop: CASTVSGGAGTQYF. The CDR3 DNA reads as TGTGCCAGCACGGTTAGCGGGGGGGCTGGAACCCAGTACTTC.